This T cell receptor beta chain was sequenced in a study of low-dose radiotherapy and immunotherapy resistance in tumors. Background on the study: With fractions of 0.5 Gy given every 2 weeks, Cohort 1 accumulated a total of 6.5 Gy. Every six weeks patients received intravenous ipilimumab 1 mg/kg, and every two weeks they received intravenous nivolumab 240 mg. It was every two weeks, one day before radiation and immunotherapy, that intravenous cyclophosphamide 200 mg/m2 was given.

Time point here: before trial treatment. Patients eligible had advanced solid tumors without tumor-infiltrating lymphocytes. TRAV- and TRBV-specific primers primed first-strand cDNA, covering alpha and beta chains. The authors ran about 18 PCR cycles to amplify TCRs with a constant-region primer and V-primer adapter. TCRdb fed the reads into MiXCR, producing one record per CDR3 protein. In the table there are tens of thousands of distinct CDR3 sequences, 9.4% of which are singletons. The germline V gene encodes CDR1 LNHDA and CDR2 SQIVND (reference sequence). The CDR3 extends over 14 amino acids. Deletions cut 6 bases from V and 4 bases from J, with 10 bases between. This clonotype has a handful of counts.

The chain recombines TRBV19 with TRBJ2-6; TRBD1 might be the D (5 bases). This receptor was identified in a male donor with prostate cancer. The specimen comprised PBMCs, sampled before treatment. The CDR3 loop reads CASSLGPGANVLTF. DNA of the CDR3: TGTGCCAGTAGCCTGGGGCCCGGGGCCAACGTCCTGACTTTC.